This passage covers 3 T cell receptor beta chains from one sample sequenced in a study of Graves' ophthalmopathy and Graves' hyperthyroidism. TCR beta CDR3 amplification used RNA transcripts. In the first round, RT-PCR was carried out with HTBI primers, and a multiplex PCR formed the second round. TCRdb re-called the multiplex PCR reads through MiXCR, storing one row per CDR3 protein. The sample lists some 750,000 distinct CDR3 sequences; roughly 40% were seen once. Source material: peripheral blood. The receptors were gathered from an adult man with Graves' ophthalmopathy.

This clonotype was recorded many times. CDR3 region: CASSLSTGGEQYF. The CDR3 bases are TGTGCCAGCAGCCTCTCTACAGGGGGAGAGCAGTACTTC. V and J are TRBV7-9 and TRBJ2-7, with 8 bases that match TRBD1. CDR1 and CDR2 (germline): SEHNR, FQNEAQ (reference sequence). V gave up 5 bases and J gave up 7 bases; unmatched junction bases: 7. The CDR3 covers 13 residues.

This sequence joins TRBV10-1 and TRBJ1-1; possibly TRBD1 for D (5 bases). V lost 0 bases and J 1 base, leaving 9 bases between the germline ends. This CDR3 has 15 amino acids. The germline V gene has CDR1 WNHNN and CDR2 SYGVQD (reference sequence). CDR3 DNA sequence: TGCGCCAGCAGTGAGTCAATGGGACCGAACACTGAAGCTTTCTTT. The encoded protein is CASSESMGPNTEAFF.

This chain connects TRBV3-2 to TRBJ2-7; the D call in the table, TRBD2, was not verified against the DNA. TRBV3-2 is a documented pseudogene. The CDR3 spans 15 residues. The DNA for the CDR3 is TGTGCCAGCAGCCACGATAGCGGGCCCCCCTACGAGCAGTACTTC. Translating it yields CASSHDSGPPYEQYF.